A single sample gave rise to the 18 T cell receptor beta chains below, sequenced in a study of blood T cell repertoires in COVID-19. The data were produced by immunoSEQ multiplex PCR, yet TCRdb's version contains in-frame clones alone and is incomplete. This table has about 180,000 clones, roughly 80% appearing once. Source material: peripheral blood. The receptors derive from an older woman with COVID-19, enrolled during active disease.

This chain uses TRBV20-1 with TRBJ1-2; TRBD1 is a possible D gene (6 bases). Germline CDR1 DFQATT, CDR2 SNEGSKA (reference sequence). V dropped 3 bases and J dropped 2 bases, with 7 bases sitting between them. CDR3 length equals 12 residues. As DNA, the CDR3 is TGCAGTGCTAGTACAGGGAACTATGGCTACACCTTC. The encoded protein is CSASTGNYGYTF.

The chain carries TRBV18 and TRBJ2-1; weak D call: TRBD1 (6 bases). The CDR3 consists of 15 residues. V gave up 2 bases and J gave up 2 bases, with 10 bases separating them. Germline values: CDR1 KGHSH, CDR2 LQKENI. The DNA of the CDR3 is TGTGCCAGCTCACCATCCCAGGGGCCCTACAATGAGCAGTTCTTC. The encoded protein is CASSPSQGPYNEQFF.

The V gene is TRBV28, the J gene TRBJ1-5; D gene ambiguous. In germline, CDR1 is MDHEN, CDR2 SYDVKM. The CDR3 covers 13 residues. The germline V and J ends were trimmed by 4 bases and 4 bases, with 8 bases remaining between them. The CDR3 nucleotides read TGTGCCAGCAGTTCAGGCGTAAATCAGCCCCAGCATTTT. It is translated as CASSSGVNQPQHF.

CDR3 residues: CASSPRTGGAATEAFF. The CDR3 DNA follows: TGTGCCAGCAGCCCCCGGACAGGGGGTGCAGCGACTGAAGCTTTCTTT. This chain links TRBV5-8 with TRBJ1-1, with 10 positions matching TRBD1. This CDR3 spans 16 amino acids. The germline gives CDR1 SGHTS, CDR2 YDEGEE. V was pared by 4 bases and J by 5 bases, with 11 bases of the junction left unmatched.

This chain links TRBV24-1 with TRBJ2-1; TRBD1 agrees at 8 bases. The CDR3 sequence is 14 residues long. The V gene's germline CDR1 is KGHDR and CDR2 SFDVKD. V lost 4 bases and J lost 4; bases outside the gene matches: 2. CDR3 protein: CATSEGQGYNEQFF. CDR3 DNA sequence: TGTGCCACCAGTGAAGGACAGGGTTACAATGAGCAGTTCTTC.

The table lists this clone with a few counts. The chain uses TRBV19 and TRBJ2-7; 12 positions agree with TRBD2. Germline V gene lookup returns CDR1 LNHDA and CDR2 SQIVND (reference sequence). The CDR3 spans 13 residues. Unmatched junction bases numbered 1, after V lost 8 bases and J lost 2 bases. CDR3 bases: TGTGCCAGTGGACTAGCGGGAACCTACGAGCAGTACTTC. Encoded protein: CASGLAGTYEQYF.

This clone was seen more than once but under ten times. V usage is TRBV29-1 and J usage is TRBJ1-5; 9 positions match TRBD1. With 4 bases clipped from V and 5 bases from J, the junction kept 6 bases outside the gene matches. This CDR3 has 14 amino acids. The germline V gene encodes CDR1 SQVTM and CDR2 ANQGSEA. In nucleotides, the CDR3 is TGCAGCGTTGCCGGGACAGGGAAGGATCAGCCCCAGCATTTT. It is translated as CSVAGTGKDQPQHF.

V and J are TRBV5-1 and TRBJ2-3; TRBD2 is a possible D gene (6 bases). The length of the CDR3 is 15 residues. The V end was cut by 4 bases, the J end by 2 bases, with 14 bases between. CDR1 is SGHRS, CDR2 YFSETQ, per germline. DNA for the CDR3: TGCGCCAGCAGCATCCCCCGGGACTCCACAGATACGCAGTATTTT. Its translation is CASSIPRDSTDTQYF.

CDR3 nucleotide sequence: TGTGCCAGCAGCTACCGGACTAGCGGGCGTCAAGAGACCCAGTACTTC. Its protein is CASSYRTSGRQETQYF. The J gene is TRBJ2-5, the V gene TRBV7-2; 11 positions agree with TRBD2. J gave up 2 bases and V 4 bases, and 6 bases lay outside the gene matches. The CDR3 has 16 amino acids. Germline V CDR1 and CDR2: SGHTA, FQGNSA. Complete variable domain (other parts from reference TRBV7-2 and TRBJ2-5): GAGVSQSPSNKVTEKGKDVELRCDPISGHTALYWYRQSLGQGLEFLIYFQGNSAPDKSGLPSDRFSAERTGGSVSTLTIQRTQQEDSAVYLCASSYRTSGRQETQYFGPGTRLLVL.

This chain joins TRBV2 and TRBJ1-1, with 8 bases aligning to TRBD1. The CDR3 covers 12 residues. CDR1 and CDR2 from the germline V gene are SNHLY and FYNNEI. V lost 6 bases to trimming and J lost 7 bases; unmatched junction nucleotides: 4. The CDR3 bases are TGTGCCAGCAGAGCAGGGGGCGGTGAAGCTTTCTTT. It yields the protein CASRAGGGEAFF.

The rearrangement links TRBV19 to TRBJ2-5; D call uncertain. Trimming cost V 3 bases and J 4 bases, with 9 bases left between them. CDR3 length: 13 residues. CDR1 is LNHDA and CDR2 is SQIVND in the germline V gene (reference sequence). The DNA for the CDR3 is TGTGCCAGTAGTATGGTTAGAAGAGAGACCCAGTACTTC. Translated, it gives CASSMVRRETQYF.

J is TRBJ2-7 and V is TRBV19, with a weak D call TRBD1 (5 bases). The V gene lost 3 bases and the J gene lost 0 bases, with 9 bases spanning the gap. Per germline, CDR1 LNHDA and CDR2 SQIVND (reference sequence). The CDR3 length is 14 residues. CDR3 protein: CASSMMTDSYEQYF. In DNA, the CDR3 is TGTGCCAGTAGTATGATGACAGACTCCTACGAGCAGTACTTC. Looking up the rest from reference TRBV19 and TRBJ2-7 gives the full variable domain: DGGITQSPKYLFRKEGQNVTLSCEQNLNHDAMYWYRQDPGQGLRLIYYSQIVNDFQKGDIAEGYSVSREKKESFPLTVTSAQKNPTAFYLCASSMMTDSYEQYFGPGTRLTVT.

The chain joins TRBV5-1 to TRBJ1-2; 7 bases map to TRBD1. The J segment lost 0 bases and the V segment lost 3 bases, leaving 2 bases of the junction unmatched. The CDR3 extends over 14 amino acids. Germline CDR1 SGHRS, CDR2 YFSETQ. The CDR3 coding sequence is TGCGCCAGCAGCTCAGGGGGGACTAACTATGGCTACACCTTC. It is translated as CASSSGGTNYGYTF.

V usage is TRBV9 and J usage is TRBJ2-1; TRBD1 matches at 10 bases. The trim removed 0 bases at V and 3 bases at J, leaving 9 bases unmatched. CDR3 size: 18 residues. Germline V gives CDR1 SGDLS, CDR2 YYNGEE. CDR3 sequence reads: CASSVAGLGTGDYNEQFF. Here the CDR3 DNA reads TGTGCCAGCAGCGTAGCCGGGCTCGGGACAGGGGACTACAATGAGCAGTTCTTC.

This clone was recorded a few times. The chain uses TRBV2 and TRBJ1-5; D is unclear. This CDR3 has 11 amino acids. V lost 8 bases and J 3 bases, leaving 5 bases between the germline ends. CDR1 SNHLY and CDR2 FYNNEI come from the germline V gene. The CDR3 is CASGDNQPQHF. The CDR3 DNA reads TGTGCCAGCGGAGACAATCAGCCCCAGCATTTT.

This chain uses TRBV20-1 with TRBJ1-1; maybe TRBD1 (5 bases). Germline V gene sequence: CDR1 DFQATT, CDR2 SNEGSKA (reference sequence). The V and J ends lost 8 bases and 5 bases respectively, with 12 bases between them. This CDR3 is 11 amino acids long. CDR3 DNA: TGCAGTCCGGGGGGTAAAACTGAAGCTTTCTTT. This translates into CSPGGKTEAFF.

The rearrangement joins TRBV10-1 to TRBJ2-1, with 9 bases fitting TRBD2. Trimming removed 4 bases from V and 5 bases from J; junction bases left unmatched: 6. This CDR3 comprises 15 residues. Germline values: CDR1 WNHNN, CDR2 SYGVQD (reference sequence). CDR3 region: CASSVAGGPNNEQFF. The CDR3 DNA reads TGCGCCAGCAGTGTCGCGGGAGGGCCTAACAATGAGCAGTTCTTC.

The V gene is TRBV9, the J gene TRBJ2-2; 9 nucleotides line up with TRBD2. The junction had 6 bases not matched to a gene; V was cut back by 4 bases and J by 2 bases. Germline lookup yields CDR1 SGDLS and CDR2 YYNGEE. The CDR3 consists of 16 residues. CDR3 loop: CASSPRLAANTGELFF. CDR3 bases: TGTGCCAGCAGCCCAAGACTAGCGGCAAACACCGGGGAGCTGTTTTTT.